Listed here are 13 T cell receptor beta chains from one sample, sequenced in a study of chemoradiotherapy in HPV16-positive cancers. Libraries were prepared by immunoSEQ multiplex PCR; TCRdb keeps only in-frame clonotypes and omits some of them. The repertoire holds 7,700 or so clones, roughly two thirds seen once, with 25% to 40% in the top ten. The sample here was taken from a patient who underwent chemoradiotherapy. Every receptor here comes from a human donor with HPV-associated anogenital cancer.

This clone has more than one count but fewer than ten. V and J are TRBV5-4 and TRBJ1-5, with D unresolved. The V end lost 4 bases, the J end lost 3 bases, and 8 bases lay between the germline ends. CDR1 and CDR2 from the germline V gene are SGHNT and YYREEE (reference sequence). The CDR3 spans 13 residues. This chain's CDR3 is CASSPVPNQPQHF. CDR3 nucleotides: TGTGCCAGCAGCCCGGTTCCCAATCAGCCCCAGCATTTT.

The V and J genes are TRBV6-5 and TRBJ2-5, with D hard to call. TRBJ2-7 explains the end of the DNA better; the J call may be wrong. This CDR3 is built from 13 residues. Per the germline V gene, CDR1 is MNHEY and CDR2 is SVGAGI. In DNA, the CDR3 is TGTGCCAGCAGTTACTTGGGCGGCTACGAGCAGTACTTC. Amino acids: CASSYLGGYEQYF.

This clone was found once. The chain employs TRBV10-2 and TRBJ2-3; 11 bases are a match to TRBD2. V shed 1 base, J shed 2 bases, and the junction held 2 bases outside the gene matches. Germline V gene data show CDR1 as WSHSY and CDR2 as SAAADI. This CDR3 is 16 amino acids long. The CDR3 DNA is TGCGCCAGCAGTGAGTATAGCGGGGGGGCCACAGATACGCAGTATTTT. Its protein product is CASSEYSGGATDTQYF.

The CDR3 DNA sequence: TGCAGCGCCCTAGGGGTCCAATACGAGCAGTACGTC. Translation: CSALGVQYEQYV. J is TRBJ2-7 and V is TRBV29-1, with D possibly being TRBD1 (5 bases). Trimming shortened V by 7 bases and J by 4 bases, and 14 bases separated the two germline ends. Germline V gives CDR1 SQVTM, CDR2 ANQGSEA. The CDR3 consists of 12 residues.

This clone was detected a few times. In DNA, the CDR3 is TGTGCCAGCAGCCGCCCCGGGATGCACACTGAAGCTTTCTTT. This gives the protein CASSRPGMHTEAFF. This chain joins TRBV7-9 and TRBJ1-1; D remains ambiguous. The ends were cut back, 5 bases at V and 3 bases at J, with 13 bases in the middle. This CDR3 has 14 amino acids. In germline, CDR1 is SEHNR, CDR2 FQNEAQ (reference sequence). Full variable domain (outside the CDR3, taken from reference TRBV7-9 and TRBJ1-1): DTGVSQNPRHKITKRGQNVTFRCDPISEHNRLYWYRQTLGQGPEFLTYFQNEAQLEKSRLLSDRFSAERPKGSFSTLEIQRTEQGDSAMYLCASSRPGMHTEAFFGQGTRLTVV.

The J gene is TRBJ1-1, the V gene TRBV11-3, with D possibly matching TRBD1 (5 bases). This CDR3 has 14 amino acids. The V and J ends lost 5 bases and 0 bases respectively, with 10 bases between them. In germline, CDR1 is SGHNT, CDR2 YENEEA. CDR3 sequence reads: CASSPGPLNTEAFF. The CDR3 DNA is TGTGCCAGCAGCCCGGGACCCTTGAACACTGAAGCTTTCTTT.

The chain joins TRBV5-1 to TRBJ2-5; D not certain. V shed 0 bases and J shed 3 bases, with 9 bases lying between them. This CDR3 contains 14 residues. In germline, CDR1 is SGHRS, CDR2 YFSETQ. As DNA, the CDR3 is TGCGCCAGCAGCTTGGTCCAGTCCAAAGAGACCCAGTACTTC. This gives the protein CASSLVQSKETQYF.

The gene calls are TRBV7-2 and TRBJ2-1, with TRBD2 as a possible D gene (5 bases). In germline, CDR1 is SGHTA, CDR2 FQGNSA. The CDR3 is made up of 13 amino acids. V was pared by 10 bases and J by 9 bases, with 19 bases between. CDR3 coding DNA: TGTGCCATCCCAGCGGTTCCAGTGGGTGAGCAGTTCTTC. It yields the protein CAIPAVPVGEQFF.

The CDR3 is CASSRYTGTNYGYTF. As DNA, the CDR3 is TGCGCCAGCAGCCGATATACCGGGACAAACTATGGCTACACCTTC. This rearrangement joins TRBV4-1 to TRBJ1-2; D may be TRBD1 (6 bases). V was shortened by 4 bases and J by 2 bases, with 14 bases between the two germline ends. Germline assignment: CDR1 MGHRA and CDR2 YSYEKL. The CDR3 covers 15 residues.

The rearrangement joins TRBV4-3 to TRBJ1-2, with TRBD1 matching over 7 bases. The V gene end was trimmed by 1 base and the J gene end by 7 bases; junction bases not matched to a gene: 18. Per germline, CDR1 LGHNA and CDR2 YSLEER. There are 18 residues in the CDR3. The DNA for the CDR3 is TGCGCCAGCAGCCAAGGGGGTAGTTTTGTGACAGGGATGGGTGGCTACACCTTC. Protein product: CASSQGGSFVTGMGGYTF.

This chain connects TRBV11-3 to TRBJ2-2; D might be TRBD1 or TRBD2, each matching 5 bases. The CDR3 sequence is 15 residues long. Trimming pared 7 bases from V and 0 bases from J, leaving 12 bases between. Per germline, CDR1 SGHNT and CDR2 YENEEA. The CDR3: CASTLGTANTGELFF. For the CDR3, the DNA is TGTGCCAGCACCCTCGGGACGGCGAACACCGGGGAGCTGTTTTTT. Looking up the rest from reference TRBV11-3 and TRBJ2-2 gives the full variable domain: EAGVVQSPRYKIIEKKQPVAFWCNPISGHNTLYWYLQNLGQGPELLIRYENEEAVDDSQLPKDRFSAERLKGVDSTLKIQPAELGDSAVYLCASTLGTANTGELFFGEGSRLTVL.

The V call is TRBV30, the J call TRBJ2-5; D possibly uses TRBD1 or TRBD2 (6 bases each). CDR1 is GTSNPN, CDR2 SVGIG, per germline (reference sequence). This CDR3 is 14 amino acids long. Trimming took off 3 bases at V and 2 bases at J, with 13 bases between the two ends. This CDR3 is CAWRVRGVQETQYF. The CDR3 region has the DNA TGTGCCTGGAGGGTGAGGGGGGTTCAAGAGACCCAGTACTTC.

The V and J genes are TRBV7-9 and TRBJ1-2; tentatively, D is TRBD1 (5 bases). Trimming took off 1 base at V and 8 bases at J, with 14 bases between the two ends. Germline CDR1 SEHNR, CDR2 FQNEAQ (reference sequence). CDR3 length equals 14 residues. CDR3 sequence: CASSLVRDDGGYTF. Written as DNA, the CDR3 is TGTGCCAGCAGCTTAGTACGGGACGACGGGGGCTACACCTTC.